This record looks at one T cell receptor (beta chain) sequence and its context. This CDR3 spans 16 amino acids. The V gene end was trimmed by 7 bases and the J gene end by 2 bases; junction bases not matched to a gene: 8. The germline gives CDR1 KGHDR, CDR2 SFDVKD. Authors' data handling: The assay estimated nucleated cells by amplifying reference gene primers. Repertoires were generated with immunoSEQ multiplex PCR, while TCRdb's copy carries only in-frame clones and drops some. Clone size and V and J calls were adopted from that table, with D and trimming inferred from the DNA. The table lists roughly 200,000 clones, 88% of them singletons. This entry belongs to a study of blood T cell repertoires in COVID-19. Across the study: The United States, Italy and Spain provided the acute and convalescent COVID-19 samples. In each case, the material was cDNA or gDNA derived from T cells, B-cell-depleted T cells, or PBMCs.

The chain uses TRBV24-1 and TRBJ2-2, with 8 bases identical to TRBD1. This sequence was found in a man aged 65-85 years with acute or convalescent COVID-19. Sequenced material: peripheral blood. CDR3 coding DNA: TGTGCCACCAGGATATCAGGGACAGGAAACACCGGGGAGCTGTTTTTT. It codes for CATRISGTGNTGELFF.